The TCR beta chain under discussion was sequenced for a study of T cells after yellow fever vaccination. Study outcomes and limitations: Few clonotypes appeared in both CD4 and CD8 compartments. After the booster, approximately 96% of CD4 and about 90% of CD8 primary-response clones were re-detected. Abundant clonotypes from the bulk population could get into FACS-sorted repertoires as contaminants.

This clonotype was observed many times. Its antigen is currently unknown. 5'RACE template switching produced TCR cDNA carrying a universal primer site and UMIs. One entry per CDR3 protein, called by TCRdb with MiXCR from the 5' RACE reads. The sample includes roughly 520,000 distinct CDR3 sequences, roughly a fifth seen only once; the top ten take 15% to 20%. This sequence was found in a young man who received the YFV17D yellow fever vaccine. The sequenced sample was PBMCs, obtained roughly 23 days after the first yellow fever vaccination.

This CDR3 is CASSQDYLAPTDTQYF. The DNA of the CDR3 is TGCGCCAGCAGCCAAGATTACCTAGCGCCCACAGATACGCAGTATTTT. The V and J genes are TRBV4-3 and TRBJ2-3; D possibly corresponds to TRBD2 (6 bases). Germline values: CDR1 LGHNA, CDR2 YSLEER. The CDR3 runs to 16 residues. Trimming left V 0 bases short and J 2 bases short, with 12 bases between.